The 27 T cell receptor beta chains given below trace back to one sample, sequenced in a study of T cell responses to AZD1222 COVID-19 vaccine. Sequencing was performed with immunoSEQ multiplex PCR; in TCRdb, only in-frame clones are kept and a portion is missing. The sample has 150,000 to 200,000 clones, around 92% seen once. The sample consisted of peripheral blood, taken on day 0 of AZD1222 vaccination. These receptors all come from an adult in good health.

V and J are TRBV5-5 and TRBJ1-5; a possible D gene is TRBD1 (6 bases). Trimming left V 5 bases short and J 7 bases short, with 19 bases between. This CDR3 comprises 15 residues. The germline V gene encodes CDR1 SGHKS and CDR2 YYEKEE (reference sequence). The CDR3 sequence is CASSLEGQGWQPQHF. CDR3 sequence (DNA): TGTGCCAGCAGTCTGGAGGGGCAGGGGTGGCAGCCCCAGCATTTT. The variable domain in full, completed from reference TRBV5-5 and TRBJ1-5, reads DAGVTQSPTHLIKTRGQQVTLRCSPISGHKSVSWYQQVLGQGPQFIFQYYEKEERGRGNFPDRFSARQFPNYSSELNVNALLLGDSALYLCASSLEGQGWQPQHFGDGTRLSIL.

On this clone: The same CDR3 is also encoded by other DNA sequences in this sample. The chain employs TRBV7-9 and TRBJ2-3; 7 bases match TRBD1. The trim removed 5 bases at V and 0 bases at J, leaving 2 bases unmatched. The CDR3 is 14 residues long. Germline V gene data show CDR1 as SEHNR and CDR2 as FQNEAQ (reference sequence). CDR3 in DNA: TGTGCCAGCAGCCCGACAGGGAGCACAGATACGCAGTATTTT. Translated, it gives CASSPTGSTDTQYF.

This clone was seen more than once but under ten times. This chain uses TRBV6-2 or TRBV6-3 with TRBJ2-1, with 9 bases identical to TRBD2. The ends lost 0 bases at V and 3 bases at J; junction bases unmatched: 6. Germline V gene sequence: CDR1 MNHEY, CDR2 SVGEGT. This CDR3 comprises 17 residues. As DNA, the CDR3 is TGTGCCAGCAGTTACTCTCCAGCGGGGGGCCTCTACAATGAGCAGTTCTTC. This encodes CASSYSPAGGLYNEQFF.

The chain has TRBV19 and TRBJ1-5; D perhaps matches TRBD1 (6 bases). The germline V and J ends were trimmed by 7 bases and 7 bases, with 11 bases remaining between them. The CDR3 runs 12 residues. Germline loops: CDR1 LNHDA, CDR2 SQIVND (reference sequence). The CDR3 coding sequence is TGTGCCAGTAACAGGGCTGGCCAGCCCCAGCATTTT. It encodes CASNRAGQPQHF.

The CDR3 region is CASTTLGEQFF. The DNA of the CDR3 is TGTGCCAGTACCACACTAGGTGAGCAGTTCTTC. V gene TRBV19 combines with J gene TRBJ2-1; D is perhaps TRBD2 (5 bases). From germline, CDR1 is LNHDA and CDR2 SQIVND (reference sequence). Trimming took off 7 bases at V and 9 bases at J, with 10 bases between the two ends. CDR3 length: 11 residues.

V gene TRBV10-2 combines with J gene TRBJ2-7; 14 bases map to TRBD2. Germline lookup yields CDR1 WSHSY and CDR2 SAAADI. This CDR3 is 18 amino acids long. V was pared by 6 bases and J by 1 base, with 11 bases of the junction left unmatched. For the CDR3, the DNA is TGCGCCAGCAGCCCGGGGACTAGCGGGGGCACCAGGTCCTACGAGCAGTACTTC. Its protein is CASSPGTSGGTRSYEQYF.

The chain employs TRBV28 and TRBJ2-2; 8 bases line up with TRBD2. The trim removed 8 bases at V and 5 bases at J, leaving 16 bases unmatched. The germline V gene encodes CDR1 MDHEN and CDR2 SYDVKM. The CDR3 is 17 residues long. The CDR3 protein is CASCQPYGVAGTGELFF. The CDR3 nucleotides read TGTGCCAGCTGTCAACCCTATGGGGTAGCGGGGACCGGGGAGCTGTTTTTT.

The rearrangement joins TRBV19 to TRBJ1-1; 8 bases fit TRBD1. The V and J ends lost 4 bases and 5 bases, in that order; junction bases with no gene match: 12. CDR3 length equals 16 residues. Per germline, CDR1 LNHDA and CDR2 SQIVND (reference sequence). Written as DNA, the CDR3 is TGTGCCAGTAGTACTCGAAGGACAGGGTCTGGGACTGAAGCTTTCTTT. It codes for CASSTRRTGSGTEAFF.

The chain has TRBV6-2 or TRBV6-3 and TRBJ2-7; D is unresolved. Trimming cost V 1 base and J 0 bases, with 4 bases left between them. Germline CDR1 is MNHEY and CDR2 is SVGEGT. The CDR3 contains 13 residues. The CDR3 bases are TGTGCCAGCAGTTACTACGGCTCCTACGAGCAGTACTTC. This translates into CASSYYGSYEQYF.

The rearrangement links TRBV13 to TRBJ1-6; unclear D gene. The V end lost 5 bases, the J end lost 7 bases, and 9 bases lay between the germline ends. The CDR3 has 13 residues. CDR1 PRHDT and CDR2 FYEKMQ come from the germline V gene (reference sequence). The CDR3 DNA reads TGTGCCAGCAGCCCCTTTAGGAATTCACCCCTCCACTTT. Translated, it gives CASSPFRNSPLHF.

J is TRBJ1-2 and V is TRBV12-3 or TRBV12-4; 8 bases map to TRBD1. The V gene end was trimmed by 6 bases and the J gene end by 8 bases; junction bases not matched to a gene: 8. The CDR3 loop spans 13 amino acids. As DNA, the CDR3 is TGTGCCAGCAGCACGGGCAGGGGGCGCGGCTACACCTTC. This sequence encodes CASSTGRGRGYTF.

The chain uses TRBV27 and TRBJ2-1, with D perhaps TRBD1 or TRBD2 (6 bases each). Germline V gene sequence: CDR1 MNHEY, CDR2 SMNVEV (reference sequence). Trimming cost V 3 bases and J 7 bases, with 16 bases left between them. CDR3 size: 15 residues. The CDR3 DNA follows: TGTGCCAGCAGTTTCTCGGGGGCCCCAGGGAATGAGCAGTTCTTC. This translates into CASSFSGAPGNEQFF.

V gene TRBV19 combines with J gene TRBJ1-1; D is undetermined. Looked up from germline, CDR1 is LNHDA and CDR2 is SQIVND (reference sequence). V lost 6 bases to trimming and J lost 1 base, with 9 bases between them. The CDR3 is 13 residues long. As DNA, the CDR3 is TGTGCCAGTAGACGTAACAGGAACACTGAAGCTTTCTTT. Its translation is CASRRNRNTEAFF.

This sequence joins TRBV2 and TRBJ1-1, with D possibly matching TRBD1 (5 bases). This CDR3 comprises 13 residues. CDR1 is SNHLY and CDR2 is FYNNEI in the germline V gene. V was clipped by 7 bases and J by 8 bases, with 17 bases between them. The chain's CDR3 is CASIANGTPEAFF. CDR3 DNA sequence: TGTGCCAGCATAGCGAACGGGACCCCGGAAGCTTTCTTT.

The genes are TRBV2 and TRBJ1-5; no clear D gene. V gave up 6 bases and J gave up 9 bases, with 15 bases separating them. In germline, CDR1 is SNHLY, CDR2 FYNNEI. The CDR3 loop spans 13 amino acids. This chain's CDR3 is CASRADHSRPQHF. The CDR3 DNA sequence: TGTGCCAGCAGAGCTGATCACTCGAGGCCCCAGCATTTT.

V usage is TRBV2 and J usage is TRBJ2-5, with TRBD2 matching over 8 bases. Germline V CDR1 and CDR2: SNHLY, FYNNEI. CDR3 length: 13 amino acids. J was trimmed by 1 base and V by 9 bases; bases with no gene match: 4. CDR3 bases: TGTGCCAGTATGCGGGGGGCCCAAGAGACCCAGTACTTC. This codes for CASMRGAQETQYF.

This chain connects TRBV5-5 to TRBJ1-5, with D tentatively TRBD1 (5 bases). V was pared by 0 bases and J by 2 bases, with 9 bases between. The CDR3 consists of 15 residues. Germline lookup yields CDR1 SGHKS and CDR2 YYEKEE (reference sequence). The DNA of the CDR3 is TGTGCCAGCAGCTTGGGGCAGGGAGGCAATCAGCCCCAGCATTTT. Amino acids: CASSLGQGGNQPQHF.

CDR3: CASSLILWANTEAFF. The CDR3 nucleotides are TGTGCCAGCAGCTTGATTCTTTGGGCGAACACTGAAGCTTTCTTT. The chain links TRBV7-8 to TRBJ1-1; D remains unclear. Germline V gives CDR1 SGHVS, CDR2 FQNEAQ. CDR3 length: 15 residues. The V end lost 3 bases, the J end lost 1 base, and 12 bases lay between the germline ends.

The J gene is TRBJ1-4, the V gene TRBV10-3; D call uncertain. The CDR3 totals 15 residues. With 11 bases removed from V and 1 base from J, the gap between germline ends came to 17 bases. The V gene's germline CDR1 is ENHRY and CDR2 SYGVKD. In nucleotides, the CDR3 is TGTGCCTCAAGGGAAGGAGGTGAAACTAATGAAAAACTGTTTTTT. Its translation is CASREGGETNEKLFF.

The chain joins TRBV7-3 to TRBJ1-6; TRBD1 might be the D (5 bases). The CDR3 is 13 residues long. The V end was cut by 4 bases, the J end by 5 bases, with 6 bases between. Germline CDR1 reads SGHTA; CDR2 reads FQGTGA. The CDR3: CASSWGDNSPLHF. The CDR3 DNA is TGTGCCAGCAGCTGGGGGGATAATTCACCCCTCCACTTT.

V and J are TRBV19 and TRBJ2-7; D unresolved. This CDR3 is built from 15 residues. Germline V gene lookup returns CDR1 LNHDA and CDR2 SQIVND (reference sequence). The V end lost 6 bases, the J end lost 4 bases, and 19 bases lay between the germline ends. The CDR3 nucleotides read TGTGCCAGTAGACAACAACACCCGACCACTTACGAGCAGTACTTC. This gives the protein CASRQQHPTTYEQYF.

V usage is TRBV12-3 or TRBV12-4 and J usage is TRBJ2-7; D unresolved. V was cut by 3 bases and J by 2 bases, with 5 bases left in between. The CDR3 spans 12 residues. CDR3 in DNA: TGTGCCAGCAGTTTCTCCCCCTACGAGCAGTACTTC. It translates to CASSFSPYEQYF.

This chain connects TRBV28 to TRBJ1-2, with 9 bases aligning to TRBD1. The length of the CDR3 is 15 residues. V lost 6 bases and J lost 5; bases outside the gene matches: 10. Germline values: CDR1 MDHEN, CDR2 SYDVKM. The CDR3 loop is CASSSGPGQGYGYTF. For the CDR3, the DNA is TGTGCCAGCAGCTCCGGGCCGGGACAGGGTTATGGCTACACCTTC.

The DNA for the CDR3 is TGTGCCAGCACCTCGGTTACTGAAGCTTTCTTT. The encoded protein is CASTSVTEAFF. The J gene is TRBJ1-1, the V gene TRBV28, with D uncertain. Between the trimmed V and J ends, which lost 7 bases and 5 bases, there was a span of 8 bases. The CDR3 spans 11 residues. Germline V gene data show CDR1 as MDHEN and CDR2 as SYDVKM. Drawing the rest from reference TRBV28 and TRBJ1-1, the complete variable domain is DVKVTQSSRYLVKRTGEKVFLECVQDMDHENMFWYRQDPGLGLRLIYFSYDVKMKEKGDIPEGYSVSREKKERFSLILESASTNQTSMYLCASTSVTEAFFGQGTRLTVV.

The CDR3 DNA is TGCGCCAGCAGCCAATCTCCTCGGCAGATCTCCTACGAGCAGTACTTC. Encoded protein: CASSQSPRQISYEQYF. This chain links TRBV4-1 with TRBJ2-7; D gene uncertain. The CDR3 runs 16 residues. Looked up from germline, CDR1 is MGHRA and CDR2 is YSYEKL. The V and J ends lost 2 bases and 0 bases respectively, with 14 bases between them.

The chain uses TRBV18 and TRBJ1-1; the D gene is possibly TRBD1 (5 bases). The ends were cut back, 6 bases at V and 0 bases at J, with 11 bases in the middle. CDR1 and CDR2 (germline): KGHSH, LQKENI. This CDR3 contains 14 residues. This CDR3 reads CASSTGLLNTEAFF. In nucleotides, the CDR3 is TGTGCCAGCTCGACGGGACTGCTGAACACTGAAGCTTTCTTT.

The chain links TRBV24-1 to TRBJ1-1, with a possible D match to TRBD1 (5 bases). Trimming removed 9 bases at V and 1 base at J, with 14 bases between. The CDR3 has 14 residues. In germline, CDR1 is KGHDR, CDR2 SFDVKD. CDR3 sequence (DNA): TGTGCCACCCGGGGCCGGGGAGGGAACACTGAAGCTTTCTTT. This encodes CATRGRGGNTEAFF.